This TCR beta chain came from a study of T cell responses to AZD1222 COVID-19 vaccine. TCRdb's copy holds only in-frame clones and misses some; the assay was immunoSEQ multiplex PCR. The table lists about 50,000 clones, over 70% of them singletons. The CDR3 totals 16 residues. Germline CDR1 SNHLY, CDR2 FYNNEI. Trimming removed 2 bases from V and 0 bases from J, with 8 bases in between. The source is an adult who received the AZD1222 COVID-19 vaccine. The chain carries TRBV2 and TRBJ2-6; perhaps TRBD2 as D (6 bases). The sample here was peripheral blood, taken 28 days after the second AZD1222 dose. In DNA, the CDR3 is TGTGCCAGCAGTGAACGGGGGTCCTCTGGGGCCAACGTCCTGACTTTC. Protein product: CASSERGSSGANVLTF.